This is a list of T cell receptor beta chains from one sample in a study of cytomegalovirus exposure and HLA in healthy donors. Profiled with immunoSEQ multiplex PCR; TCRdb holds only in-frame clones, not every one. This sample yields about 180,000 clones, of which approximately 84% are seen a single time; about 3.1% belongs to the top ten. Sequencing used PBMCs. These receptors all stem from a woman aged 50 to 65 in good health and CMV-seropositive. Both conserved end residues are part of each CDR3.

CDR3aa,v_gene
CASSQDRTGAGGNTIYF,TRBV4-3
CASRDRDSLNTEAFF,TRBV10-2
CASSFSGEHQETQYF,TRBV11-3
CASSPTTDTQYF,TRBV7-9
CASSARTGPYEDTGELFF,TRBV11-3
CASRLLGQGDEKLFF,TRBV5-6
CASSERWGEKAFF,TRBV2
CASSRQLTEAFF,TRBV6-1
CASSSNLEGVYEQYF,TRBV5-1
CASSSRGLAGVYEQYF,TRBV7-9
CASSPRQGEGYTF,TRBV9
CASSMGANYGYTF,TRBV19
CASSQEGRSTGPNEKLFF,TRBV4-1
CASSWGQGRGGYTF,TRBV6-6
CASSKTSGNEQFF,TRBV19
CASSRTGGFEQFF,TRBV28
CASSLGKGSYNEQFF,TRBV27
CASSPLTGYPETQYF,TRBV7-9
CASSQKQVSYNEQFF,TRBV7-8
CASSLGLAGGETQYF,TRBV7-2
CASSDAAGNTGELFF,TRBV25-1
CASSITTNEKLFF,TRBV9
CASSPSEGDIQYF,TRBV11-2